This T cell receptor (beta chain) was sequenced for a study of blood T cell repertoires in COVID-19. Study context: The samples span acute and convalescent COVID-19 from the United States, Italy and Spain.

Sequenced by immunoSEQ multiplex PCR; TCRdb stores in-frame clones only, minus some. The sample lists some 70,000 clones; around 80% were seen once. The receptor comes from a human donor in a cohort sampled during active COVID-19. Sequencing used peripheral blood.

The CDR3 sequence is CASSPSSGGDTQYF. CDR3 nucleotides: TGTGCCAGCAGCCCGAGTAGCGGGGGAGATACGCAGTATTTT. The rearrangement joins TRBV7-9 to TRBJ2-3; 9 nucleotides line up with TRBD2. With 5 bases clipped from V and 5 bases from J, the junction kept 5 bases outside the gene matches. Per germline, CDR1 SEHNR and CDR2 FQNEAQ (reference sequence). The CDR3 loop spans 14 amino acids.